The entry that follows covers one TCR beta chain sequence. This sample was included in a study of blood T cell repertoires in COVID-19. Study in general: The United States, Italy and Spain provided the acute and convalescent COVID-19 samples.

Germline trimming cut 4 bases from V and 10 bases from J; bases unmatched to any gene: 11. The CDR3 sequence is 15 residues long. Germline CDR1 and CDR2: MNHNY and SVGAGI (reference sequence). How the authors handled the data: Amplifying reference gene primers gave estimates of nucleated cell counts. Assay: immunoSEQ multiplex PCR; the TCRdb copy retains only in-frame clones and omits some. V, J and clone size derive from that table, while D and trimming were established from the DNA sequence. The table has over 150,000 clones, about 86% seen once. Sequencing input: peripheral blood. The source is a man aged 70 or older with active or convalescent COVID-19. The rearrangement uses TRBV6-6 and TRBJ1-4, with 8 positions matching TRBD1. CDR3 in amino acids: CASSSQGQGAGKLFF. CDR3 sequence (DNA): TGTGCCAGCAGTTCCCAGGGCCAGGGGGCAGGAAAACTGTTTTTT.